A selection of T cell receptor beta chains follows, all from one sample in a study of CD8 T cells in ankylosing spondylitis. Via MiXCR, TCRdb re-called the 5' RACE reads, giving one row per CDR3 protein. The profile shows approximately 140,000 distinct CDR3 sequences, approximately 10% of them singletons. Sequencing was performed on blood, either unsorted or a sorted T cell fraction (not recorded which). These TCRs come from a male donor with ankylosing spondylitis or in good health (not recorded which). CDR3s include the opening cysteine and the closing phenylalanine or tryptophan. D genes are given only for firm matches. A row's size may be missing; if present it is once, few, many or a size class.

>TRBD1|TRBV29-1|TRBJ2-7|many
CSVPGAGGLYEQYF
TGCAGCGTTCCCGGGGCAGGGGGCTTATACGAGCAGTACTTC
>TRBD2|TRBV25-1|TRBJ2-5|once
CASSAGLAGGETQYF
TGTGCCAGCAGTGCTGGACTAGCGGGAGGAGAGACCCAGTACTTC
>TRBD2|TRBV7-2|TRBJ2-7|few
CASSKSGSIYEQYF
TGTGCCAGCAGCAAAAGCGGGAGTATCTACGAGCAGTACTTC
>-|TRBV12-3/TRBV12-4|TRBJ2-7|-
CASSLGPAGDYEQYF
TGTGCCAGCAGTTTAGGGCCGGCAGGAGACTACGAGCAGTACTTC
>TRBD2|TRBV6-1|TRBJ2-3|many
CASSEWREVGTDTQYF
TGTGCCAGCAGTGAATGGCGGGAGGTTGGCACAGATACGCAGTATTTT
>TRBD2|TRBV20-1|TRBJ2-3|many
CSALAGGTDTQYF
TGCAGTGCCCTAGCGGGAGGCACAGATACGCAGTATTTT
>-|TRBV20-1|TRBJ1-2|many
CSAETPNYGYTF
TGCAGTGCCGAAACACCGAACTATGGCTACACCTTC
>TRBD2|TRBV28|TRBJ2-1|-
CASSSATSRSYNEQFF
TGTGCCAGCAGCTCCGCGACTAGCAGGTCCTACAATGAGCAGTTCTTC
>-|TRBV7-2|TRBJ2-4|many
CASSPDRYKNIQYF
TGTGCCAGCAGCCCCGACAGGTACAAAAACATTCAGTACTTC
>TRBD2|TRBV4-3|TRBJ2-2|-
CASRRTRDTGELFF
TGCGCCAGCAGACGGACTAGAGACACCGGGGAGCTGTTTTTT
>-|TRBV7-9|TRBJ2-5|few
CASSQQTQETQYF
TGTGCCAGCAGCCAACAGACCCAAGAGACCCAGTACTTC
>-|TRBV5-5|TRBJ2-3|many
CASNGPAGLDTQYF
TGTGCCAGCAACGGACCCGCGGGATTAGATACGCAGTATTTT
>TRBD2|TRBV20-1|TRBJ2-1|few
CSARVWRGDPRSYNEQFF
TGCAGTGCTAGAGTATGGCGGGGGGACCCACGCTCCTACAATGAGCAGTTCTTC
>TRBD2|TRBV2|TRBJ2-1|few
CASRVTFSGSNNEQFF
TGTGCCAGCAGGGTAACCTTTAGCGGGAGCAACAATGAGCAGTTCTTC
>TRBD2|TRBV5-1|TRBJ2-2|-
CASRRLAGGPNTGELFF
TGCGCCAGCAGAAGACTAGCGGGAGGGCCCAACACCGGGGAGCTGTTTTTT
>-|TRBV7-2|TRBJ2-1|-
CASSLVLEQFF
TGTGCCAGCAGCTTAGTTCTTGAGCAGTTCTTC
>-|TRBV14|TRBJ2-3|-
CASSQGTPTEQYF
TGTGCCAGCAGCCAAGGGACCCCCACAGAGCAGTATTTT
>-|TRBV15|TRBJ2-3|many
CATSVSGPTDTQYF
TGTGCCACCAGCGTGAGCGGCCCCACAGATACGCAGTATTTT
>-|TRBV29-1|TRBJ2-1|many
CSVEEVEGSLYNEQFF
TGCAGCGTTGAAGAAGTCGAAGGTTCTCTCTACAATGAGCAGTTCTTC
>TRBD1|TRBV10-3|TRBJ1-1|many
CAISEPGQGTEAFF
TGTGCCATCAGTGAGCCTGGACAGGGGACTGAAGCTTTCTTT
>TRBD2|TRBV7-2|TRBJ2-5|many
CASSPPTSGRQETHYF
TGTGCCAGCAGCCCGCCGACTAGCGGCCGCCAAGAGACCCATTACTTC
>TRBD2|TRBV28|TRBJ2-1|many
CASSLDSQGGPSGESYNEQFF
TGTGCCAGCAGTTTAGACAGTCAGGGTGGGCCTAGCGGGGAGTCCTACAATGAGCAGTTCTTC
>-|TRBV7-2|TRBJ2-7|few
CASRRTSPAYEQYF
TGTGCCAGCAGGCGGACAAGTCCAGCCTACGAGCAGTACTTC
>TRBD1|TRBV7-2|TRBJ2-7|many
CASSPWGQGAHEQYF
TGTGCCAGCAGTCCATGGGGACAGGGTGCCCACGAGCAGTACTTC
>TRBD2|TRBV27|TRBJ2-2|many
CASSLVSGSAGELFF
TGTGCCAGCAGTTTAGTAAGCGGGAGTGCCGGGGAGCTGTTTTTT
>-|TRBV5-1|TRBJ2-3|many
CASSPAKRTDTQYF
TGCGCCAGCAGCCCCGCCAAACGCACAGATACGCAGTATTTT
>TRBD1|TRBV20-1|TRBJ1-5|many
CSAEGQGGVQPQHF
TGCAGTGCGGAGGGACAGGGAGGTGTTCAGCCCCAGCATTTT
>TRBD1|TRBV5-5|TRBJ2-3|many
CASSLGPGGAESDTQYF
TGTGCCAGCAGCTTGGGTCCAGGGGGCGCGGAATCGGATACGCAGTATTTT
>-|TRBV12-3/TRBV12-4|TRBJ2-7|-
CASSPERHRATYEQYF
TGTGCCAGCAGTCCCGAGAGGCACAGGGCAACCTACGAGCAGTACTTC
>TRBD2|TRBV11-2|TRBJ2-7|many
CASSLGGRWNEQYF
TGTGCCAGCAGCTTAGGCGGGAGGTGGAACGAGCAGTACTTC
>TRBD2|TRBV20-1|TRBJ2-1|many
CSASPSGSYNEQFF
TGCAGTGCTTCCCCTAGCGGGAGCTACAATGAGCAGTTCTTC
>-|TRBV29-1|TRBJ2-6|few
CSVETTGANVLTF
TGCAGCGTTGAGACCACAGGGGCCAACGTCCTGACTTTC
>TRBD1|TRBV20-1|TRBJ2-5|-
CSASGQGLETQYF
TGCAGTGCTTCAGGACAGGGGTTAGAGACCCAGTACTTC
>TRBD1|TRBV28|TRBJ2-7|few
CASRPAGTGPEQYF
TGTGCCAGCCGACCTGCCGGGACAGGACCCGAGCAGTACTTC
>-|TRBV5-1|TRBJ2-3|-
CASSLVGPYSSTDTQYF
TGCGCCAGCAGCTTGGTCGGGCCCTATTCTAGCACAGATACGCAGTATTTT
>-|TRBV6-1|TRBJ2-7|-
CASRTFRSGYEQYF
TGTGCCAGCAGAACCTTCCGTTCCGGCTACGAGCAGTACTTC
>TRBD2|TRBV5-5|TRBJ2-1|-
CASSPSREGLYNEQFF
TGTGCCAGCAGTCCATCTCGGGAGGGCCTTTACAATGAGCAGTTCTTC
>-|TRBV7-6|TRBJ2-7|many
CASSLGGEAYEQYF
TGTGCCAGCAGCTTAGGAGGGGAGGCCTACGAGCAGTACTTC
>-|TRBV9|TRBJ2-1|-
CASTGLAYNEQFF
TGTGCCAGTACAGGGCTAGCCTACAATGAGCAGTTCTTC
>-|TRBV5-1|TRBJ2-1|many
CASSLGLEAYNEQFF
TGCGCCAGCAGCCTCGGACTCGAGGCCTACAATGAGCAGTTCTTC
>-|TRBV5-1|TRBJ2-3|many
CASRSGTTSTDTQYF
TGCGCCAGCAGATCCGGGACCACGAGCACAGATACGCAGTATTTT